This T cell receptor beta chain stems from a study of blood T cell repertoires in COVID-19. Overall study context: Samples representing acute and convalescent COVID-19 were sourced from the United States, Italy and Spain.

Generated by immunoSEQ multiplex PCR, the TCRdb table keeps only in-frame clones and is missing some. In the table there are about 180,000 clones, roughly 82% of which are singletons. Germline CDR1 is SQVTM and CDR2 is ANQGSEA. V shed 6 bases and J 0 bases; nucleotides not matched to a gene: 6. CDR3 length: 14 residues. This chain links TRBV29-1 with TRBJ2-3; 7 nucleotides match TRBD1. This receptor was identified in a woman aged 70 to 79 with acute or convalescent COVID-19. Sequencing was done on a sample of peripheral blood. For the CDR3, the DNA is TGCAGCGTAAACAGGGGCTTTAGCACAGATACGCAGTATTTT. Amino acids: CSVNRGFSTDTQYF.